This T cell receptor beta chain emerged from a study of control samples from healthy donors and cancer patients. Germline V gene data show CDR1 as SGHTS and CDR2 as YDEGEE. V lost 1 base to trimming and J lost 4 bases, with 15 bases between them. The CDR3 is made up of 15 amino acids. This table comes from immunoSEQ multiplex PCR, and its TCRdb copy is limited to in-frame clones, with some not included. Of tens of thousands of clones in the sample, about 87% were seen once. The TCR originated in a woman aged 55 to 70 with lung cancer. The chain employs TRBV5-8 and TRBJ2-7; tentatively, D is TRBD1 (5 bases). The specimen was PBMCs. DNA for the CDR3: TGTGCCAGCAGCTTGCCGGACAACGACCGGTACGAGCAGTACTTC. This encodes CASSLPDNDRYEQYF.